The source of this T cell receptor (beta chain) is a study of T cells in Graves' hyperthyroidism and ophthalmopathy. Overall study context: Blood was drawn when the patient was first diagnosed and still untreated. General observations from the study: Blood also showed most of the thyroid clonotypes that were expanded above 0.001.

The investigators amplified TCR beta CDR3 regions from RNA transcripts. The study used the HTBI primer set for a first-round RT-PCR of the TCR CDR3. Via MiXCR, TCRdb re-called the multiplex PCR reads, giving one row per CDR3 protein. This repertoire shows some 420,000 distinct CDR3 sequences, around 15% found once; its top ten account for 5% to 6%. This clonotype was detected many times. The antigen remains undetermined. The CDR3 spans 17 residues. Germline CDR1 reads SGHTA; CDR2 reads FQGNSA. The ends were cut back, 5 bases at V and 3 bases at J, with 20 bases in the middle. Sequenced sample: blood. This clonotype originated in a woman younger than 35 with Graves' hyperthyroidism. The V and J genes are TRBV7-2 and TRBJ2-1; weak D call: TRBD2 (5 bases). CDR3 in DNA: TGTGCCAGCAGCAAAAGAACAAGCGGAGCCGACTACAATGAGCAGTTCTTC. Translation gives CASSKRTSGADYNEQFF.